This T cell receptor (beta chain) was sequenced in a study of blood T cell repertoires in COVID-19. In the study overall: From T cells, B-cell-depleted T cells, or PBMCs came the material, which was cDNA or gDNA.

Trimming took 2 bases from V and 2 from J; bases not matched to a gene: 5. The CDR3 has 15 amino acids. The germline gives CDR1 KGHSH, CDR2 LQKENI. Sequencing used immunoSEQ multiplex PCR; TCRdb keeps in-frame clones, though not all of them. The repertoire holds over 150,000 clones, with around 83% as singletons. V is TRBV18 and J is TRBJ1-2; 7 bases fit TRBD1. The sequencing input was peripheral blood. The sequence came from a human donor in a cohort sampled during active COVID-19. CDR3 region: CASSPMKGANYGYTF. CDR3 bases: TGTGCCAGCTCACCAATGAAGGGGGCGAACTATGGCTACACCTTC.